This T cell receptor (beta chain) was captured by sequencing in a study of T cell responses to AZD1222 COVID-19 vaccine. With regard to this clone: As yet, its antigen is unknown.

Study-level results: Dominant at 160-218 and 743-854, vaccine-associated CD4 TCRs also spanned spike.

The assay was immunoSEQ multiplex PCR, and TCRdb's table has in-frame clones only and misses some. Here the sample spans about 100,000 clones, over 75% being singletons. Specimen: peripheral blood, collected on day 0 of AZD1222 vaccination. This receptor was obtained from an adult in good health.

The CDR3: CASSNDRDPSYGYTF. The CDR3 DNA follows: TGCGCCAGCAGCAACGACAGGGATCCGAGCTATGGCTACACCTTC. The rearrangement links TRBV5-1 to TRBJ1-2; TRBD1 agrees at 7 bases. Unmatched junction bases numbered 10, after V lost 4 bases and J lost 4 bases. The CDR3 has 15 amino acids. Germline CDR1 and CDR2: SGHRS and YFSETQ.